This entry features one T cell receptor (beta chain) sequence. This clonotype was seen more than once but under ten times. Its antigen is unknown. At one end the junction does not follow the germline gene, possibly because of a read error. Inclusive of the bounding cysteine and phenylalanine, the CDR3 is 15 residues long. The only DNA kept is the CDR3, 45 bases in frame from the first base. Reading the germline V gene (reference sequence) gives CDR1 LNHDA and CDR2 SQIVND. This entry comes from a study of T cell repertoires in cytomegalovirus infection (dated 2019 in TCRdb). Concerning the study at large: Recently identified HLA-C-restricted CMV epitopes, whose presentation resists viral immunomodulation, were targeted by peptide stimulations together with well-studied HLA-B-restricted epitopes. Because public TCR beta signatures pointed to carriage of CMV infection together with the matching HLA type, the HLA type of each donor mattered for the analysis. Here is what the overall study found, with its caveats: The ex vivo response was dominated by HLA-C-restricted CMV-specific TCR beta clonotypes, which also provided the single most frequent clonotype in two of eight donors. Cumulative frequency of public TCR beta family members discriminated carriers of CMV infection plus the relevant HLA type in this cohort and an independent roughly 330-donor cohort.

The sequencer was an Illumina HiSeq 1500. TCRdb reran the public reads through fastp at Q25 and MiXCR, keeping productive beta chains. Rows matching on CDR3 protein sequence are summarized as one entry with the most common DNA and genes. The sample yields about 900,000 distinct CDR3 sequences; approximately 32% were counted once. The ten largest clones take up over 10% of the sample. According to the study, the label for this sample's treatment or condition signals: in vitro stimulation with specific CMV peptide epitopes to enrich CMV-specific T cells. The clonotype comes from a human donor in good health (CMV status not recorded). Some clones in this sample may be carry-over from other donors' samples. The sample in question was cultured CD8+ T cells from PBMCs, obtained from culture after CMV antigen stimulation. The chain is made from TRBV19 and TRBJ2-1; 11 of the junction bases match TRBD2. CDR3 protein: CASSIAGGPDNEQFF. At the DNA level, the sequence is TGTGCCAGTAGCATAGCGGGGGGGCCCGACAATGAGCAGTTCTTC.